The clone carrying this TCR beta chain appeared a few times. Its specificity is unknown. The sample is drawn from a study of T cell repertoires in cytomegalovirus infection. TCRdb called the reads again in MiXCR, with one record for every CDR3 protein. The sample has roughly 230,000 distinct CDR3 sequences, around 6.6% seen once. The CDR3 extends over 12 amino acids. The V end was cut by 3 bases, the J end by 7 bases, with 13 bases between. Germline V gene data show CDR1 as SQVTM and CDR2 as ANQGSEA. Study outcomes and limitations: Across the ex vivo response, the dominant clonotypes were HLA-C-restricted CMV-specific TCR beta clonotypes.

What was sequenced was PBMCs. The TCR sequence derives from a human donor in good health (CMV status not recorded). Some clones in this sample may be carry-over from other donors' samples. The chain recombines TRBV29-1 with TRBJ2-7; D may be TRBD2 (6 bases). The CDR3 DNA reads TGCAGCGTTGACCCGGGTGGAGGGGAGCAGTACTTC. Its translation is CSVDPGGGEQYF.